This TCR beta chain was identified in a study of T cells after yellow fever vaccination. General observations from the study: The study re-detected most primary-vaccination clones after the booster (nearly 97% CD4, just over 85% CD8). Abundant clonotypes from the bulk population could contaminate FACS-sorted repertoires.

The TCR cDNA carried a universal primer site and UMIs from 5'RACE template switching. Each CDR3 protein is one row after TCRdb ran MiXCR on the 5' RACE reads. The sample lists about 340,000 distinct CDR3 sequences, approximately 12% seen once, with roughly 3% in the top ten. The V gene lost 1 base and the J gene lost 13 bases, with 3 bases spanning the gap. The CDR3 is 9 amino acids. Germline assignment: CDR1 KGHDR and CDR2 SFDVKD. This clonotype turned up a few times. Antigen unknown. The material sequenced was CD4+ T cells sorted from PBMCs, taken 15 days after the yellow fever booster vaccination. The clonotype originates from a man between 18 and 35 years old who received the YFV17D yellow fever vaccine. The chain employs TRBV24-1 and TRBJ1-1; D gene ambiguous. DNA of the CDR3: TGTGCCACCAGTGATTTCGGTTTCTTT. The encoded protein is CATSDFGFF.